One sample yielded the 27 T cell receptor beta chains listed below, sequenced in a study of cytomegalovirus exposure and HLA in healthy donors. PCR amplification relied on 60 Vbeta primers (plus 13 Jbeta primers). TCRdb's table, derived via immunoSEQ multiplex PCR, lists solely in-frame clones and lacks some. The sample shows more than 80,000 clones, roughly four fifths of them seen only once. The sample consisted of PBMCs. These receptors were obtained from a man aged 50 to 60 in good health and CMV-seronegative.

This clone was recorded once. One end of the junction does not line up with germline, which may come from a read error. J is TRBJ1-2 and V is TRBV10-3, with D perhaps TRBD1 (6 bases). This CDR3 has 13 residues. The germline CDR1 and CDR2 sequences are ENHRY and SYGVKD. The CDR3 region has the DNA TGTGCCATCAGTGAGATCGGGTCTGGGGGCGAGGTTTTC. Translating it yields CAISEIGSGGEVF.

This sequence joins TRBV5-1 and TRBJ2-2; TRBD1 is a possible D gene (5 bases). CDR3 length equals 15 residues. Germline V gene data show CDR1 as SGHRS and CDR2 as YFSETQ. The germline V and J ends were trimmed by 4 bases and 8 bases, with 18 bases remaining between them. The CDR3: CASSLQTVKGGELFF. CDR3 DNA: TGCGCCAGCAGCCTGCAGACAGTTAAAGGGGGGGAGCTGTTTTTT. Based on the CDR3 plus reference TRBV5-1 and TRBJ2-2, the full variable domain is KAGVTQTPRYLIKTRGQQVTLSCSPISGHRSVSWYQQTPGQGLQFLFEYFSETQRNKGNFPGRFSGRQFSNSRSEMNVSTLELGDSALYLCASSLQTVKGGELFFGEGSRLTVL.

For the CDR3, the DNA is TGCGCCAGCAGCTTTCGGGACAAGTCCTACAATGAGCAGTTCTTC. It codes for CASSFRDKSYNEQFF. The chain joins TRBV5-1 to TRBJ2-1, with D perhaps TRBD1 (6 bases). V was trimmed by 2 bases and J by 1 base, leaving 10 bases between them. Germline CDR1 SGHRS, CDR2 YFSETQ. The CDR3 contains 15 residues.

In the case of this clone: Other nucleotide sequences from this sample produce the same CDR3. CDR3: CASSITGYTEAFF. The CDR3 coding sequence is TGTGCCAGTAGTATAACCGGGTACACTGAAGCTTTCTTT. The chain links TRBV19 to TRBJ1-1, with unresolved D. Germline loops: CDR1 LNHDA, CDR2 SQIVND (reference sequence). V lost 2 bases and J 3 bases, leaving 7 bases between the germline ends. The CDR3 sequence is 13 residues long.

CDR3 sequence: CASSATGTGTEKLFF. The CDR3 nucleotides read TGTGCCAGCAGTGCCACTGGGACAGGGACTGAAAAACTGTTTTTT. The chain links TRBV25-1 to TRBJ1-4; 9 nucleotides align to TRBD1. Germline lookup yields CDR1 MGHDK and CDR2 SYGVNS. The CDR3 spans 15 residues. V was clipped by 4 bases and J by 7 bases; unmatched bases: 7.

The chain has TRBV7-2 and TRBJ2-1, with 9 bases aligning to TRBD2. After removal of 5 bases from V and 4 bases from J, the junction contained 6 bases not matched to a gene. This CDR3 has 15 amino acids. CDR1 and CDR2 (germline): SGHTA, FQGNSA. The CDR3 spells CASSPVAGAYNEQFF. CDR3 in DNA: TGTGCCAGCAGCCCCGTAGCGGGGGCTTACAATGAGCAGTTCTTC.

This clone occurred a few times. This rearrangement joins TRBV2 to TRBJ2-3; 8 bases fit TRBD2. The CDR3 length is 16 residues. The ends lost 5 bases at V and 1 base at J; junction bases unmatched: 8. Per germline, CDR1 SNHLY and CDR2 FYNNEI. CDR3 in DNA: TGTGCCAGCAGTCCACGCGCGGGGGGACGCACAGATACGCAGTATTTT. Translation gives CASSPRAGGRTDTQYF.

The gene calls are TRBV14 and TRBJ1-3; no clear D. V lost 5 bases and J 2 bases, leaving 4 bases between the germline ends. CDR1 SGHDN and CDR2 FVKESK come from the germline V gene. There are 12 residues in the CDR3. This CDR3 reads CASSVAGNTIYF. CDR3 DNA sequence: TGTGCCAGCAGCGTCGCTGGAAACACCATATATTTT.

In DNA, the CDR3 is TGTGCCAGCAGCTTAAGGGGGCATGAGCAGTTCTTC. It translates to CASSLRGHEQFF. The chain is built from TRBV7-3 and TRBJ2-1; possibly TRBD1 for D (6 bases). The CDR3 runs 12 residues. Trimming shortened V by 1 base and J by 8 bases, and 6 bases separated the two germline ends. Germline V lookup: CDR1 SGHTA, CDR2 FQGTGA.

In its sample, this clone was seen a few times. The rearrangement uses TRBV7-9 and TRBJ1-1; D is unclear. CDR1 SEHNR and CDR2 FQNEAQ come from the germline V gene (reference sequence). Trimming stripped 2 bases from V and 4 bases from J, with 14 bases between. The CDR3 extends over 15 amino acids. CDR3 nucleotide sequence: TGTGCCAGCAGCTTAAATTTATGGGGAGGCACTGAAGCTTTCTTT. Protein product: CASSLNLWGGTEAFF.

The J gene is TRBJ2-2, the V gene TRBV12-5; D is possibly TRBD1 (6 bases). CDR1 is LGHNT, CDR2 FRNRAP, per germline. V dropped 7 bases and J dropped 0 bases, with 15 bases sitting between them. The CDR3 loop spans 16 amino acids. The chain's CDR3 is CASVEQGHPNTGELFF. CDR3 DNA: TGTGCTAGTGTAGAACAGGGACACCCGAACACCGGGGAGCTGTTTTTT.

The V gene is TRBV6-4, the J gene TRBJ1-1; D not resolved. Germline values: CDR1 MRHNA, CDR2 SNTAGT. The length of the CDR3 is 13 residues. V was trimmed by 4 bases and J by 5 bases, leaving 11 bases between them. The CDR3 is CASSAELETEAFF. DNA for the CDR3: TGTGCCAGCAGTGCGGAGTTGGAAACTGAAGCTTTCTTT.

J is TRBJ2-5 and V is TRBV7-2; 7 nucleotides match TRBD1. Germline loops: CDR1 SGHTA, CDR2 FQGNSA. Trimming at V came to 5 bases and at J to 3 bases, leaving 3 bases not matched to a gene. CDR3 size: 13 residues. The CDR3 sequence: CASSRDSEETQYF. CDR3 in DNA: TGTGCCAGCAGCCGGGACAGTGAAGAGACCCAGTACTTC.

This CDR3 reads CASSQDVAGGTYNEQFF. The CDR3 region has the DNA TGCGCCAGCAGCCAAGATGTGGCAGGGGGAACCTACAATGAGCAGTTCTTC. The chain links TRBV4-3 to TRBJ2-1; 7 nucleotides align to TRBD1. Trimming at V came to 0 bases and at J to 2 bases, leaving 7 bases not matched to a gene. This CDR3 region has 17 residues. Germline V gene lookup returns CDR1 LGHNA and CDR2 YSLEER.

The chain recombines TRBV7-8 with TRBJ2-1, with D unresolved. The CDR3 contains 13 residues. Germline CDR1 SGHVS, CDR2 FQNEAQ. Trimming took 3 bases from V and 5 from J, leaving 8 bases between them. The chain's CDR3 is CASSLSQNNEQFF. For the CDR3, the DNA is TGTGCCAGCAGCTTGTCCCAAAACAATGAGCAGTTCTTC.

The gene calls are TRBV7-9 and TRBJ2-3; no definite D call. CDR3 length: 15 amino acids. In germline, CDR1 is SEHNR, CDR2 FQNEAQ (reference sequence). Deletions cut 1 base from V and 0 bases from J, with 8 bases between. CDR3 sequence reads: CASSLVPESTDTQYF. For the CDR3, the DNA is TGTGCCAGCAGCTTAGTACCCGAGAGCACAGATACGCAGTATTTT.

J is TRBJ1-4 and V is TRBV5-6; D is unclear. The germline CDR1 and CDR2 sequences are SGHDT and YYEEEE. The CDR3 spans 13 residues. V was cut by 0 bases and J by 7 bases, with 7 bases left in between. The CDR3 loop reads CASSLGAPEKLFF. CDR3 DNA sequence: TGTGCCAGCAGCTTGGGAGCCCCTGAAAAACTGTTTTTT.

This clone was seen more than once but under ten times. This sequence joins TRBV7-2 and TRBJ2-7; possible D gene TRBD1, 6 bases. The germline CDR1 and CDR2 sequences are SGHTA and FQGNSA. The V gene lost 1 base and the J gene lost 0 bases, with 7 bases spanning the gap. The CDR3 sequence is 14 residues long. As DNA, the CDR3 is TGTGCCAGCAGCTTAGACAGGGCCTCCTACGAGCAGTACTTC. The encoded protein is CASSLDRASYEQYF.

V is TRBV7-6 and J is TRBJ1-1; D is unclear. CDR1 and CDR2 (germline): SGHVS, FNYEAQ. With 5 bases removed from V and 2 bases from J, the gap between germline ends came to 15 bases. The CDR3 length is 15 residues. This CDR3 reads CASSPGTAPNTEAFF. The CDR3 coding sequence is TGTGCCAGCAGCCCCGGTACCGCTCCTAACACTGAAGCTTTCTTT.

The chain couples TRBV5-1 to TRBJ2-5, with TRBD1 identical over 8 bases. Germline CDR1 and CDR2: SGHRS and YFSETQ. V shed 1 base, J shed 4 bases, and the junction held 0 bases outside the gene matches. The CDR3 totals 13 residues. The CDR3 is CASSLQGAETQYF. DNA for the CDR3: TGCGCCAGCAGCTTGCAGGGGGCAGAGACCCAGTACTTC.

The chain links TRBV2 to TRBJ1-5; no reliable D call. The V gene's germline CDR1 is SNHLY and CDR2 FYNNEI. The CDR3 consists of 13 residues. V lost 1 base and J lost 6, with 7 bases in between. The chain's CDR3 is CASSEDRVQPQHF. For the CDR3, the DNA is TGTGCCAGCAGTGAAGATCGCGTTCAGCCCCAGCATTTT. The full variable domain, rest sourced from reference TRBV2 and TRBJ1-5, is EPEVTQTPSHQVTQMGQEVILRCVPISNHLYFYWYRQILGQKVEFLVSFYNNEISEKSEIFDDQFSVERPDGSNFTLKIRSTKLEDSAMYFCASSEDRVQPQHFGDGTRLSIL.

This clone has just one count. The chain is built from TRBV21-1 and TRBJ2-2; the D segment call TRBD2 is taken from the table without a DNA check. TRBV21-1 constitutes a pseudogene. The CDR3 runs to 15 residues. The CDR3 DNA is TGTGCCAGCAGCAAAGTTAGCGCTGACACCGGGGAGCTGTTTTTT. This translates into CASSKVSADTGELFF.

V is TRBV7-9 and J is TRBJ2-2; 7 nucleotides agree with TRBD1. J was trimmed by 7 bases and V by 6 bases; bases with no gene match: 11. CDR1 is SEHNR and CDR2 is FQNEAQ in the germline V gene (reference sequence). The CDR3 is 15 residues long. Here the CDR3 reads CASSSTGDWIGELFF. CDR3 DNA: TGTGCCAGCAGTTCTACAGGGGATTGGATCGGGGAGCTGTTTTTT.

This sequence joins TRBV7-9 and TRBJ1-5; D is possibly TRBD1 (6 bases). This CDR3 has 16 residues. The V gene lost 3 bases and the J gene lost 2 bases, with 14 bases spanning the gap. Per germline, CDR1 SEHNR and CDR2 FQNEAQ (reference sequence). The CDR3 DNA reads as TGTGCCAGCAGCTTTGGGGGGGCGCTTGGCAATCAGCCCCAGCATTTT. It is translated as CASSFGGALGNQPQHF.

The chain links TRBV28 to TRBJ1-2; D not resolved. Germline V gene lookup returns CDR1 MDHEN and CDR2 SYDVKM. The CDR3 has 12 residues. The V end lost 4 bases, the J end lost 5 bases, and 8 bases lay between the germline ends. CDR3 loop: CASSSTRYGYTF. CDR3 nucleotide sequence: TGTGCCAGCAGTTCCACTCGGTATGGCTACACCTTC.

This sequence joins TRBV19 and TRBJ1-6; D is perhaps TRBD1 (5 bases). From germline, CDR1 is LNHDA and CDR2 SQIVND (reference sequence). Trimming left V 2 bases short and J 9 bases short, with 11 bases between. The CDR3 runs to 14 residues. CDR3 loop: CASSIMGGSSPLHF. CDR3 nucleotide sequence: TGTGCCAGTAGTATAATGGGGGGAAGTTCACCCCTCCACTTT.

The CDR3: CASSLADRFKPQHF. The CDR3 DNA reads TGTGCCAGCAGCTTAGCTGACAGATTTAAGCCCCAGCATTTT. The V and J genes are TRBV7-8 and TRBJ1-5, with D maybe TRBD1 (5 bases). The V and J ends lost 0 bases and 8 bases respectively, with 11 bases between them. The CDR3 has 14 residues. Germline assignment: CDR1 SGHVS and CDR2 FQNEAQ.